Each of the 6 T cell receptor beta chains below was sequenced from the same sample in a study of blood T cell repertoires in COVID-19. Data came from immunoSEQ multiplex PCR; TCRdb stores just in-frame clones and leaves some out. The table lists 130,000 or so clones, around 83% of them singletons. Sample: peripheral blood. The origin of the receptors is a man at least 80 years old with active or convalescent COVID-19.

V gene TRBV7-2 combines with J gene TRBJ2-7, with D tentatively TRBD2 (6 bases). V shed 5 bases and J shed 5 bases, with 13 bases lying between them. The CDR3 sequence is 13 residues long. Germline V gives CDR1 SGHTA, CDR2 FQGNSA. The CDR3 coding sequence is TGTGCCAGCAGCAAACGGGAGTATGACGAGCAGTACTTC. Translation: CASSKREYDEQYF.

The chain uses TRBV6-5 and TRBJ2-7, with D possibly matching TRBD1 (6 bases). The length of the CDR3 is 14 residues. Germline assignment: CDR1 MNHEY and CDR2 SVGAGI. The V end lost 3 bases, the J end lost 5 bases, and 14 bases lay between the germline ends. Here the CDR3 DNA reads TGTGCCAGCAGTTATTTTGCAGGGGTTGACGAGCAGTACTTC. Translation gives CASSYFAGVDEQYF.

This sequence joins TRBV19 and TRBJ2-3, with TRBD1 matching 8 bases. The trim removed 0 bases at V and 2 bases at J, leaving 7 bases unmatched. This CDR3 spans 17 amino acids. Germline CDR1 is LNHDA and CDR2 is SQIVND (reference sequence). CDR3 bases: TGTGCCAGTAGTATAGATCTGCGGACAGGGCACACAGATACGCAGTATTTT. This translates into CASSIDLRTGHTDTQYF. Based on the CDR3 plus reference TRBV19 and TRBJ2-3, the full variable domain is DGGITQSPKYLFRKEGQNVTLSCEQNLNHDAMYWYRQDPGQGLRLIYYSQIVNDFQKGDIAEGYSVSREKKESFPLTVTSAQKNPTAFYLCASSIDLRTGHTDTQYFGPGTRLTVL.

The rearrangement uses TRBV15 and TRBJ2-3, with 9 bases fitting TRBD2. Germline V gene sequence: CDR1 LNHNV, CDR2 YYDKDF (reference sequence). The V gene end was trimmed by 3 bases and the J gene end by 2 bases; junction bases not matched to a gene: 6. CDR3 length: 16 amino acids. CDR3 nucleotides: TGTGCCACCAGCAGCGAGCGGGGGGCTTACACAGATACGCAGTATTTT. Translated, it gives CATSSERGAYTDTQYF.

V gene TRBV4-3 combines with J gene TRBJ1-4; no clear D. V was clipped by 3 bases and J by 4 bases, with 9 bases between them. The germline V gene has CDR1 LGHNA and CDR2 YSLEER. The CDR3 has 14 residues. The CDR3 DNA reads TGCGCCAGCAGCCATGCAGGCCTTAATGAAAAACTGTTTTTT. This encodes CASSHAGLNEKLFF.

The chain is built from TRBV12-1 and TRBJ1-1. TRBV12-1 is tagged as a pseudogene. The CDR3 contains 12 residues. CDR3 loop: CASSPNGEAAFF. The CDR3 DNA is TGTGCCAGCAGCCCCAACGGGGAGGCGGCTTTCTTT.